The present T cell receptor beta chain was sequenced within a study of blood T cell repertoires in COVID-19. V lost 0 bases to trimming and J lost 11 bases, with 26 bases between them. Germline V gene data show CDR1 as SGHRS and CDR2 as YFSETQ. The CDR3 is 17 residues long. Profiled with immunoSEQ multiplex PCR; TCRdb holds only in-frame clones, not every one. The repertoire holds roughly 87,000 clones, nearly 90% seen once, with roughly 4.9% in the top ten. V usage is TRBV5-1 and J usage is TRBJ1-1, with D perhaps matching TRBD1 (6 bases). This clonotype originated in a woman older than 75 with active COVID-19. Sequencing was performed on peripheral blood. The CDR3 spells CASSLVRGAGSHQGAFF. The CDR3 coding sequence is TGCGCCAGCAGCTTGGTTCGAGGCGCCGGTTCCCACCAGGGGGCTTTCTTT.